The 3 T cell receptor beta chains reported below all come from one sample, sequenced in a study of control samples from healthy donors and cancer patients. The repertoire was sequenced with immunoSEQ multiplex PCR; TCRdb's copy has only in-frame clones and lacks some. Of over 70,000 clones in the sample, around 90% are singletons; the top ten hold over 8.5%. Sequenced: PBMCs. All receptors come from a woman in her 50s with colorectal cancer.

This clone was observed a single time. The chain uses TRBV9 and TRBJ2-1, with D perhaps matching TRBD2 (6 bases). Deletions cut 4 bases from V and 0 bases from J, with 11 bases between. Germline lookup yields CDR1 SGDLS and CDR2 YYNGEE. The CDR3 consists of 15 residues. The CDR3 bases are TGTGCCAGCAGCTGGGAGGATAGCTCCTACAATGAGCAGTTCTTC. Encoded protein: CASSWEDSSYNEQFF.

This clone has a handful of counts. This chain uses TRBV10-3 with TRBJ1-5, with TRBD1 matching over 7 bases. With V trimmed by 10 bases and J by 2 bases, 5 bases remained unmatched. CDR1 and CDR2 (germline): ENHRY, SYGVKD. CDR3 size: 13 residues. CDR3: CATRGEGNQPQHF. The DNA for the CDR3 is TGTGCCACCAGGGGGGAGGGCAATCAGCCCCAGCATTTT.

The chain uses TRBV7-2 and TRBJ1-4; no firm D call. Between the trimmed V and J ends, which lost 1 base and 7 bases, there was a span of 7 bases. Germline-derived CDR1 and CDR2 are SGHTA and FQGNSA. The CDR3 runs to 13 residues. The CDR3 spells CASSLGPGEKLFF. The CDR3 DNA sequence: TGTGCCAGCAGCTTAGGTCCTGGTGAAAAACTGTTTTTT.